Listed below are T cell receptor beta chains from one sample, sequenced in a study of shared clonotypes between healthy human individuals. The repertoire was sequenced with immunoSEQ multiplex PCR; TCRdb's copy has only in-frame clones and lacks some. The table has more than 2 million clones, 93% seen once. The source material was naive CD8+ T cells from PBMCs. The receptor source for this set is a man aged 18 to 29 in good health. Some clones in this sample may be carry-over from other donors' samples. The CDR3 runs from the conserved cysteine through the conserved F or W. The D gene is left open where the match is weak. Not every row has a clone size; where given, it reads once, few, many or a size class.

clone size: NA
D gene: NA
V gene: TRBV21-1
J gene: TRBJ1-5
CDR3 protein: CASSIDGDRKGHPSHQPQHF
CDR3 DNA: TGTGCCAGCAGCATTGACGGGGACAGAAAGGGCCATCCCTCCCATCAGCCCCAGCATTTT

clone size: NA
D gene: NA
V gene: TRBV14
J gene: TRBJ2-2
CDR3 protein: CASSQDARVDTGELFF
CDR3 DNA: TGTGCCAGCAGCCAAGACGCCAGGGTGGACACCGGGGAGCTGTTTTTT

clone size: NA
D gene: TRBD2
V gene: TRBV2
J gene: TRBJ2-1
CDR3 protein: CASMGRESNEQFF
CDR3 DNA: TGTGCCAGCATGGGGCGGGAGTCGAATGAGCAGTTCTTC

clone size: NA
D gene: NA
V gene: TRBV28
J gene: TRBJ2-7
CDR3 protein: CASSSPRQTYEQYF
CDR3 DNA: TGTGCCAGCAGTTCTCCCCGACAGACCTACGAGCAGTACTTC

clone size: NA
D gene: NA
V gene: TRBV7-3
J gene: TRBJ2-5
CDR3 protein: CASSSGTRVRETQYF
CDR3 DNA: TGTGCCAGCAGCTCCGGGACACGGGTTCGGGAGACCCAGTACTTC

clone size: NA
D gene: TRBD2
V gene: TRBV28
J gene: TRBJ2-2
CDR3 protein: CASSRTSGSAGTGELFF
CDR3 DNA: TGTGCCAGCAGTCGGACTAGCGGGAGTGCCGGGACCGGGGAGCTGTTTTTT

clone size: NA
D gene: NA
V gene: TRBV7-8
J gene: TRBJ2-2
CDR3 protein: CASSRVRTVNTGELFF
CDR3 DNA: TGTGCCAGCAGCCGCGTCCGGACAGTGAACACCGGGGAGCTGTTTTTT

clone size: NA
D gene: NA
V gene: TRBV6-6
J gene: TRBJ1-2
CDR3 protein: CASSYFMGDYGYTF
CDR3 DNA: TGTGCCAGCAGTTACTTCATGGGGGACTATGGCTACACCTTC

clone size: few
D gene: NA
V gene: TRBV7-9
J gene: TRBJ1-5
CDR3 protein: CASSLGITANQPQHF
CDR3 DNA: TGTGCCAGCAGCTTAGGCATAACAGCTAATCAGCCCCAGCATTTT

clone size: NA
D gene: NA
V gene: TRBV29-1
J gene: TRBJ2-7
CDR3 protein: CSVWYRTAYEQYF
CDR3 DNA: TGCAGCGTTTGGTACAGAACCGCCTACGAGCAGTACTTC

clone size: NA
D gene: TRBD2
V gene: TRBV10-1
J gene: TRBJ2-1
CDR3 protein: CASSESLAGAVNEQFF
CDR3 DNA: TGCGCCAGCAGTGAGTCACTAGCGGGAGCGGTTAATGAGCAGTTCTTC

clone size: once
D gene: TRBD2
V gene: TRBV27
J gene: TRBJ2-7
CDR3 protein: CASSFRDYYEQYF
CDR3 DNA: TGTGCCAGCAGTTTCCGGGACTACTACGAGCAGTACTTC

clone size: NA
D gene: NA
V gene: TRBV29-1
J gene: TRBJ2-7
CDR3 protein: CSVELGLPSSYEQYF
CDR3 DNA: TGCAGCGTTGAGTTGGGGTTACCTAGCTCCTACGAGCAGTACTTC

clone size: NA
D gene: NA
V gene: TRBV5-5
J gene: TRBJ2-7
CDR3 protein: CASLSGRKDYEQYF
CDR3 DNA: TGTGCCAGCCTCTCGGGACGGAAGGACTACGAGCAGTACTTC

clone size: NA
D gene: NA
V gene: TRBV23-1
J gene: TRBJ1-5
CDR3 protein: CASSQGQINQPQHF
CDR3 DNA: TGCGCCAGCAGCCAAGGACAGATCAATCAGCCCCAGCATTTT

clone size: NA
D gene: NA
V gene: TRBV27
J gene: TRBJ2-7
CDR3 protein: CASGHRPSYEQYF
CDR3 DNA: TGTGCCAGCGGCCACAGGCCCTCCTACGAGCAGTACTTC

clone size: NA
D gene: TRBD2
V gene: TRBV9
J gene: TRBJ2-1
CDR3 protein: CASSGRPGREGRNEQFF
CDR3 DNA: TGTGCCAGCAGCGGCCGGCCGGGGCGGGAGGGCCGAAATGAGCAGTTCTTC

clone size: NA
D gene: TRBD1
V gene: TRBV7-8
J gene: TRBJ2-5
CDR3 protein: CASSSRDRGPLETQYF
CDR3 DNA: TGTGCCAGCAGCTCCCGGGACAGGGGACCTTTAGAGACCCAGTACTTC

clone size: NA
D gene: TRBD2
V gene: TRBV2
J gene: TRBJ2-1
CDR3 protein: CASSSSGRAYNEQFF
CDR3 DNA: TGTGCCAGCAGTTCTAGCGGGAGGGCCTACAATGAGCAGTTCTTC

clone size: NA
D gene: TRBD2
V gene: TRBV5-6
J gene: TRBJ2-5
CDR3 protein: CASSSMGLAGDRATQYF
CDR3 DNA: TGTGCCAGCAGCTCAATGGGACTAGCGGGAGACCGCGCGACCCAGTACTTC

clone size: NA
D gene: NA
V gene: TRBV7-9
J gene: TRBJ2-7
CDR3 protein: CASSLVEGRDEQYF
CDR3 DNA: TGTGCCAGCAGCTTAGTGGAGGGAAGGGACGAGCAGTACTTC

clone size: NA
D gene: NA
V gene: TRBV11-2
J gene: TRBJ1-1
CDR3 protein: CASSLGPSAEAFF
CDR3 DNA: TGTGCCAGCAGTTTAGGGCCGTCCGCTGAAGCTTTCTTT

clone size: NA
D gene: NA
V gene: TRBV19
J gene: TRBJ2-1
CDR3 protein: CASSIRPGSYNEQFF
CDR3 DNA: TGTGCCAGTAGTATACGTCCGGGATCCTACAATGAGCAGTTCTTC

clone size: once
D gene: TRBD2
V gene: TRBV9
J gene: TRBJ2-3
CDR3 protein: CASSGNTGLAGPTDTQYF
CDR3 DNA: TGTGCCAGCAGCGGGAATACGGGACTAGCGGGACCCACAGATACGCAGTATTTT

clone size: NA
D gene: NA
V gene: TRBV9
J gene: TRBJ1-4
CDR3 protein: CASSDEGARGDEKLFF
CDR3 DNA: TGTGCCAGCAGCGACGAAGGGGCCAGGGGTGATGAAAAACTGTTTTTT

clone size: NA
D gene: TRBD2
V gene: TRBV9
J gene: TRBJ2-1
CDR3 protein: CASSLIPGLEPSEQFF
CDR3 DNA: TGTGCCAGCAGCTTAATACCGGGACTAGAGCCGTCCGAGCAGTTCTTC

clone size: once
D gene: NA
V gene: TRBV19
J gene: TRBJ2-1
CDR3 protein: CASSIRSAGEQGEQFF
CDR3 DNA: TGTGCCAGTAGTATTCGCAGCGCGGGAGAACAGGGTGAGCAGTTCTTC

clone size: NA
D gene: NA
V gene: TRBV9
J gene: TRBJ2-3
CDR3 protein: CASSVGFTSTDTQYF
CDR3 DNA: TGTGCCAGCAGCGTGGGCTTTACTAGCACAGATACGCAGTATTTT

clone size: once
D gene: NA
V gene: TRBV11-1
J gene: TRBJ2-2
CDR3 protein: CASSLALRGVFTGELFF
CDR3 DNA: TGTGCCAGCAGCTTAGCGCTCAGGGGAGTTTTTACCGGGGAGCTGTTTTTT

clone size: NA
D gene: NA
V gene: TRBV7-9
J gene: TRBJ1-1
CDR3 protein: CASAGTNTEAFF
CDR3 DNA: TGTGCCAGCGCGGGGACGAACACTGAAGCTTTCTTT

clone size: NA
D gene: TRBD2
V gene: TRBV11-2
J gene: TRBJ2-1
CDR3 protein: CASSSGTSGRGSSYNEQFF
CDR3 DNA: TGTGCCAGCAGCTCGGGGACTAGCGGGAGAGGCAGTAGCTACAATGAGCAGTTCTTC

clone size: once
D gene: NA
V gene: TRBV7-8
J gene: TRBJ2-1
CDR3 protein: CASSLAPRNEQFF
CDR3 DNA: TGTGCCAGCAGCTTGGCCCCTAGGAATGAGCAGTTCTTC

clone size: few
D gene: NA
V gene: TRBV7-8
J gene: TRBJ1-1
CDR3 protein: CASSLGGGTEAFF
CDR3 DNA: TGTGCCAGCAGCTTAGGAGGGGGGACTGAAGCTTTCTTT

clone size: NA
D gene: NA
V gene: TRBV27
J gene: TRBJ1-1
CDR3 protein: CASSAITRDARNTEAFF
CDR3 DNA: TGTGCCAGCAGTGCAATAACACGGGACGCCAGGAACACTGAAGCTTTCTTT

clone size: NA
D gene: TRBD1
V gene: TRBV27
J gene: TRBJ1-2
CDR3 protein: CASSRTGMYYGYTF
CDR3 DNA: TGTGCCAGCAGTCGGACAGGGATGTACTATGGCTACACCTTC